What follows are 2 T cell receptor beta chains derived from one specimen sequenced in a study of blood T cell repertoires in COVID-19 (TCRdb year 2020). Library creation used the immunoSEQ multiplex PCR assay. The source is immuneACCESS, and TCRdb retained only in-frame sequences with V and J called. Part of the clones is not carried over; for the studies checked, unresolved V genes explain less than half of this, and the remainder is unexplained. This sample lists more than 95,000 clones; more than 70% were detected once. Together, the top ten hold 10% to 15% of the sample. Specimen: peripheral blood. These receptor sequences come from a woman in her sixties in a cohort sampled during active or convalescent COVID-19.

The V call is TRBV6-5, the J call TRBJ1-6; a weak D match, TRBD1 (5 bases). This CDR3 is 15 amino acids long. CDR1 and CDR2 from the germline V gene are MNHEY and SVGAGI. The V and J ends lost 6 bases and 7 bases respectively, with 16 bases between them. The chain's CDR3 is CASSSSNWGNSPLHF. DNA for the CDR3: TGTGCCAGCAGCTCGTCGAATTGGGGCAATTCACCCCTCCACTTT.

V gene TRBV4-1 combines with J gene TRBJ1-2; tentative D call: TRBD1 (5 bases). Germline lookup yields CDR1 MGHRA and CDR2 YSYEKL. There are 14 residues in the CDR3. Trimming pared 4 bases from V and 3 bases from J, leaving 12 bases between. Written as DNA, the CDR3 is TGCGCCAGCAGCCCAAACAGGAGAGACTATGGCTACACCTTC. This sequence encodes CASSPNRRDYGYTF.